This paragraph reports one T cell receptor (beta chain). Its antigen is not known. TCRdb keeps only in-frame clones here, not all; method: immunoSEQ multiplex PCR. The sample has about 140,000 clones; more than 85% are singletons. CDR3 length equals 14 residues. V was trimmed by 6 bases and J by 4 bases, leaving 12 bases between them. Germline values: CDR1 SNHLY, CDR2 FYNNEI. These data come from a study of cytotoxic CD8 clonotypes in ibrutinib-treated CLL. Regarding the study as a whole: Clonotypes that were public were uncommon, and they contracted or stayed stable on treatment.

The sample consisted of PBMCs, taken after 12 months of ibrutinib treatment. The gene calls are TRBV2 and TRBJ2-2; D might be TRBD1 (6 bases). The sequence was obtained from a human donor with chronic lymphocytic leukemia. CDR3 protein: CASRGQGSTGELFF. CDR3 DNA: TGTGCCAGCAGGGGGCAGGGGAGCACCGGGGAGCTGTTTTTT.